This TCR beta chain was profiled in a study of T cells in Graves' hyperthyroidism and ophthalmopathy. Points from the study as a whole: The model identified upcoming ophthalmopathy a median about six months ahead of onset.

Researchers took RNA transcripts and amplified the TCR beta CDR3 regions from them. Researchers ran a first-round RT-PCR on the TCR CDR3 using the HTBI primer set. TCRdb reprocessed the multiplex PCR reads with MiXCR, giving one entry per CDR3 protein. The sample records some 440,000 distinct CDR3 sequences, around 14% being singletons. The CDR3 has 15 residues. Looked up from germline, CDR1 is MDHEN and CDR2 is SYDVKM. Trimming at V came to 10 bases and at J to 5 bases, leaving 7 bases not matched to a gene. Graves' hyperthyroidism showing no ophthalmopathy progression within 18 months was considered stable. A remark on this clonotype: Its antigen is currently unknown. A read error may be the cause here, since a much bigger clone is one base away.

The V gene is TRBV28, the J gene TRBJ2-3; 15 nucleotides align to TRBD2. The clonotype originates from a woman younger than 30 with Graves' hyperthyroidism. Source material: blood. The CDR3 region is CAIGLAGGPEDTQYF. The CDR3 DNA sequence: TGTGCCATAGGACTAGCGGGGGGGCCGGAAGATACGCAGTATTTT.